One and the same sample provided the 19 T cell receptor beta chains below, sequenced in a study of human T cells and chemical hapten exposure. Time point specified: pre-sensitization, week 0. Treatment meaning: therapeutic diphenylcyclopropenone sensitization with weekly scalp DPC. MiXCR, run by TCRdb on the RACE reads, gives a single entry per CDR3 protein. The sample comprises 60,000 to 80,000 distinct CDR3 sequences, approximately 6.7% of which are singletons, and around 1.6% rests with the top ten. The source was whole blood, collected in connection with sensitization to the hapten diphenylcyclopropenone (DPC). All receptors derive from a woman aged 25-40 years with alopecia areata. Some clones in this sample may be carry-over from other donors' samples.

This clonotype appeared a few times. This sequence joins TRBV6-2 or TRBV6-3 and TRBJ1-1; perhaps TRBD1 as D (5 bases). CDR1 and CDR2 from the germline V gene are MNHEY and SVGEGT. The CDR3 has 16 residues. V was cut by 7 bases and J by 1 base, with 19 bases left in between. CDR3 DNA: TGTGCCAGCACCCACCGTCCAGGACACCCGAACACTGAAGCTTTCTTT. Translated: CASTHRPGHPNTEAFF.

This clonotype was recorded many times. V and J are TRBV12-3 or TRBV12-4 and TRBJ1-1; TRBD1 is a possible D gene (6 bases). Trimming left V 7 bases short and J 4 bases short, with 16 bases between. The CDR3 runs to 14 residues. The CDR3 DNA is TGTGCCAGCACCCCAGAGGGGGTAGGCACTGAAGCTTTCTTT. It codes for CASTPEGVGTEAFF.

This clonotype appeared many times. V and J are TRBV29-1 and TRBJ2-3; weak D call: TRBD1 (7 bases). CDR3 length equals 14 residues. Trimming shortened V by 7 bases and J by 0 bases, and 14 bases separated the two germline ends. CDR1 and CDR2 from the germline V gene are SQVTM and ANQGSEA. CDR3 amino acids: CSAAGGQSTDTQYF. The CDR3 nucleotides read TGCAGCGCTGCAGGGGGGCAAAGCACAGATACGCAGTATTTT.

This clonotype has a count of ten or more. The chain links TRBV29-1 to TRBJ2-7; D unclear. This CDR3 spans 13 amino acids. V lost 6 bases to trimming and J lost 4 bases, with 16 bases between them. Germline CDR1 reads SQVTM; CDR2 reads ANQGSEA. CDR3 sequence reads: CSVQVGLGYEQYF. The CDR3, as DNA: TGCAGCGTCCAGGTTGGTTTGGGGTACGAGCAGTACTTC.

The table lists this clonotype with many counts. The chain employs TRBV29-1 and TRBJ1-1; tentatively, D is TRBD1 (5 bases). This CDR3 is built from 12 residues. Between the trimmed V and J ends, which lost 6 bases and 0 bases, there was a span of 8 bases. CDR1 is SQVTM, CDR2 ANQGSEA, per germline. CDR3 residues: CSVGHLNTEAFF. The CDR3 DNA reads as TGCAGCGTCGGACACCTGAACACTGAAGCTTTCTTT. Supplemented by reference TRBV29-1 and TRBJ1-1, the full variable domain reads SAVISQKPSRDICQRGTSLTIQCQVDSQVTMMFWYRQQPGQSLTLIATANQGSEATYESGFVIDKFPISRPNLTFSTLTVSNMSPEDSSIYLCSVGHLNTEAFFGQGTRLTVV.

Comments on this clonotype: Possible read error: a much larger clone is one base away. The J gene is TRBJ2-7, the V gene TRBV5-6; D is ambiguous. The V gene's germline CDR1 is SGHDT and CDR2 YYEEEE. The CDR3 consists of 13 residues. The V end was cut by 1 base, the J end by 7 bases, with 12 bases between. CDR3 sequence reads: CASSLLWAEEQYF. CDR3 in DNA: TGTGCCAGCAGCTTGCTTTGGGCAGAAGAGCAGTACTTC.

This clonotype was counted many times. CDR3 DNA sequence: TGCGCCAGCAGCTTGTTTTACTCCGGGGAGCTGTTTTTT. Protein product: CASSLFYSGELFF. The chain carries TRBV5-1 and TRBJ2-2; D gene uncertain. CDR3 length: 13 residues. Germline CDR1 SGHRS, CDR2 YFSETQ. Trimming left V 1 base short and J 6 bases short, with 7 bases between.

The rearrangement joins TRBV4-1 to TRBJ1-2, with D perhaps TRBD1 (5 bases). V lost 1 base to trimming and J lost 4 bases, with 10 bases between them. Germline values: CDR1 MGHRA, CDR2 YSYEKL. CDR3 size: 14 residues. In DNA form, the CDR3 reads TGCGCCAGCAGCCAAGCGTATGGGGGCTATGGCTACACCTTC. It translates to CASSQAYGGYGYTF.

Many counts were recorded for this clonotype. The CDR3, as DNA: TGTGCCAGCAGCCCCAGGGGGCTTGGCGGAAACACCATATATTTT. It encodes CASSPRGLGGNTIYF. The rearrangement joins TRBV7-9 to TRBJ1-3, with 8 bases identical to TRBD1. This CDR3 region has 15 residues. V lost 5 bases, J lost 4 bases, and 7 bases stayed unmatched. The germline gives CDR1 SEHNR, CDR2 FQNEAQ (reference sequence).

This clonotype came up many times. The chain employs TRBV12-3 or TRBV12-4 and TRBJ1-1, with D hard to call. This CDR3 is 13 amino acids long. V gave up 3 bases and J gave up 5 bases, with 10 bases separating them. As DNA, the CDR3 is TGTGCCAGCAGTTTTATCCGTGGGACTGAAGCTTTCTTT. This gives the protein CASSFIRGTEAFF.

This clonotype has ten or more counts. The rearrangement joins TRBV6-6 to TRBJ1-6; the D is unclear. Germline V gene lookup returns CDR1 MNHNY and CDR2 SVGAGI (reference sequence). The CDR3 length is 14 residues. Between the trimmed V and J ends, which lost 7 bases and 7 bases, there was a span of 14 bases. CDR3 loop: CASNINVRNSPLHF. As DNA, the CDR3 is TGTGCCAGCAACATAAACGTGAGGAATTCACCCCTCCACTTT.

This clonotype was seen ten or more times. The V gene is TRBV5-1, the J gene TRBJ1-4; 7 positions match TRBD1. Germline-derived CDR1 and CDR2 are SGHRS and YFSETQ. V shed 4 bases and J 3 bases; nucleotides not matched to a gene: 6. This CDR3 contains 15 residues. CDR3 region: CASSQDRSPNEKLFF. The CDR3 DNA reads TGCGCCAGCAGCCAGGACAGGAGCCCTAATGAAAAACTGTTTTTT.

The chain is built from TRBV5-1 and TRBJ1-2, with TRBD1 matching 7 bases. The J segment lost 7 bases and the V segment lost 4 bases, leaving 4 bases of the junction unmatched. The CDR3 runs to 12 residues. Germline CDR1 reads SGHRS; CDR2 reads YFSETQ. The CDR3 protein is CASSEGQLGYTF. Here the CDR3 DNA reads TGCGCCAGCAGCGAGGGACAGCTTGGCTACACCTTC.

This clonotype came up many times. This chain uses TRBV5-1 with TRBJ2-3; unclear D gene. With 0 bases removed from V and 6 bases from J, the gap between germline ends came to 8 bases. The CDR3 is 13 amino acids. CDR1 is SGHRS, CDR2 YFSETQ, per germline. CDR3 residues: CASSLEMGDTQYF. The DNA for the CDR3 is TGCGCCAGCAGCTTGGAGATGGGGGATACGCAGTATTTT.

This clonotype was observed a single time. The genes are TRBV21-1 and TRBJ1-3. TRBV21-1 is tagged as a pseudogene. The length of the CDR3 is 14 residues. The CDR3 region is CASSSQDSGNTIYF. CDR3 sequence (DNA): TGTGCCAGCAGCAGTCAGGACTCTGGAAACACCATATATTTT.

This clonotype was recorded at least ten times. The chain couples TRBV4-1 to TRBJ1-2, with a possible D match to TRBD1 (6 bases). Deletions cut 0 bases from V and 5 bases from J, with 13 bases between. The V gene's germline CDR1 is MGHRA and CDR2 YSYEKL. This CDR3 is built from 15 residues. CDR3 in amino acids: CASSQDTGQYYGYTF. The CDR3 nucleotides read TGCGCCAGCAGCCAAGACACCGGACAGTATTATGGCTACACCTTC.

This clonotype was observed at least ten times. The rearrangement links TRBV29-1 to TRBJ1-5; TRBD1 aligns across 7 bases. Germline CDR1 and CDR2: SQVTM and ANQGSEA. This CDR3 region has 12 residues. Trimming took 5 bases from V and 7 from J; bases not matched to a gene: 5. The CDR3 DNA follows: TGCAGCGTTAAGGAGGGGGCCCAGCCCCAGCATTTT. This gives the protein CSVKEGAQPQHF.

This clonotype was seen ten or more times. The chain links TRBV5-1 to TRBJ2-7; 9 bases are a match to TRBD1. Per germline, CDR1 SGHRS and CDR2 YFSETQ. V shed 4 bases and J 7 bases; nucleotides not matched to a gene: 12. The CDR3 totals 15 residues. CDR3 protein: CASSPSTGGGREQYF. The CDR3 nucleotides are TGCGCCAGCAGCCCATCGACAGGGGGAGGGAGGGAGCAGTACTTC. The whole variable domain, remainder taken from reference TRBV5-1 and TRBJ2-7, is KAGVTQTPRYLIKTRGQQVTLSCSPISGHRSVSWYQQTPGQGLQFLFEYFSETQRNKGNFPGRFSGRQFSNSRSEMNVSTLELGDSALYLCASSPSTGGGREQYFGPGTRLTVT.

This clonotype was counted ten times or more. The V and J genes are TRBV2 and TRBJ2-4, with unresolved D. Trimming stripped 5 bases from V and 0 bases from J, with 8 bases between. Germline values: CDR1 SNHLY, CDR2 FYNNEI. CDR3 size: 14 residues. As DNA, the CDR3 is TGTGCCAGCAGTTTCAGTGGAGCCAAAAACATTCAGTACTTC. Translation gives CASSFSGAKNIQYF.